This record concerns one TCR beta chain sequence. Its antigen is not identified. The entry originates in a study of T cells in Graves' hyperthyroidism and ophthalmopathy. The study, taken as a whole, reports: Also found in blood were most expanded thyroid clonotypes above 0.001.

Amplification yielded TCR beta CDR3 regions, with RNA transcripts as the source. First-round RT-PCR of the TCR CDR3 relied on the HTBI primer set. TCRdb independently ran MiXCR on the multiplex PCR reads; one entry per CDR3 protein. The top ten clones hold roughly 6.5% of a sample with about 700,000 distinct CDR3 sequences, about 45% of them seen once. Clinicians diagnosed patients from clinical symptoms, serum thyroxine and TRAb, thyroid ultrasound and orbital computed tomography. The germline V gene has CDR1 KGHDR and CDR2 SFDVKD. The CDR3 is 14 amino acids. V shed 4 bases and J shed 7 bases, with 15 bases lying between them.

The clonotype was recovered from an adult man with Graves' disease, either hyperthyroidism or ophthalmopathy (not recorded which). What was sequenced was peripheral blood or thyroid tissue (not recorded which). The chain links TRBV24-1 to TRBJ2-5; D perhaps matches TRBD1 (6 bases). In nucleotides, the CDR3 is TGTGCCACCAGTGAGACGGCCCTAGGGGGGACCCAGTACTTC. This gives the protein CATSETALGGTQYF.